The 9 T cell receptor beta chains below come from one sample, sequenced in a study of shared clonotypes between healthy human individuals (dated by TCRdb to 2020 to 2022). Receptor libraries were prepared by the immunoSEQ multiplex PCR assay. Here the immuneACCESS table is served through TCRdb, limited to in-frame sequences with V and J called. Missing clones are a known gap in these copies; in checked studies unresolved V genes cover under half, and the rest lacks a known reason. Here the sample has 1 million to 1.2 million clones; 70% to 80% occur a single time. Approximately 0.9% of the sample rests with the top ten. Material: memory CD4+ T cells from PBMCs. According to the study, the label for this sample's cell subset or site signals: CD45RA-negative fraction. These receptors were collected from a man in his late teens or twenties in good health. Some clones in this sample may be carry-over from other donors' samples.

This chain connects TRBV28 to TRBJ2-3; D is possibly TRBD1 (5 bases). V shed 3 bases and J shed 3 bases, with 10 bases lying between them. This CDR3 comprises 14 residues. Germline V CDR1 and CDR2: MDHEN, SYDVKM. For the CDR3, the DNA is TGTGCCAGCAGTTTGGGCAGGGTGACAGATACGCAGTATTTT. This encodes CASSLGRVTDTQYF.

The chain joins TRBV28 to TRBJ2-1, with D possibly TRBD2 on 6 matching bases. Trimming took 2 bases from V and 6 from J, leaving 14 bases between them. Germline V gene sequence: CDR1 MDHEN, CDR2 SYDVKM. The CDR3 runs 15 residues. The CDR3 here is CASSLGGAPLNEQFF. CDR3 nucleotides: TGTGCCAGCAGTTTAGGCGGGGCCCCCCTCAATGAGCAGTTCTTC.

The rearrangement joins TRBV5-1 to TRBJ1-4, with D perhaps matching TRBD1 (5 bases). From germline, CDR1 is SGHRS and CDR2 YFSETQ. The length of the CDR3 is 13 residues. V gave up 4 bases and J gave up 5 bases, with 9 bases separating them. The CDR3 loop is CASSPGNNEKLFF. In DNA form, the CDR3 reads TGCGCCAGCAGCCCAGGGAACAATGAAAAACTGTTTTTT.

This clone showed up just once. The chain links TRBV7-9 to TRBJ2-2, with 9 bases lining up with TRBD1. The V gene's germline CDR1 is SEHNR and CDR2 FQNEAQ (reference sequence). J lost 0 bases, V lost 7 bases, and 9 bases had no gene match. This CDR3 comprises 17 residues. The CDR3 nucleotides are TGTGCCAGCAACTTTGGGACAGGGTCCGCGAACACCGGGGAGCTGTTTTTT. Amino acids: CASNFGTGSANTGELFF.

This rearrangement joins TRBV28 to TRBJ1-1; D is uncertain. Trimming took off 5 bases at V and 1 base at J, with 11 bases between the two ends. Germline-derived CDR1 and CDR2 are MDHEN and SYDVKM. The CDR3 is 14 residues long. In DNA form, the CDR3 reads TGTGCCAGCAGTGTACTCCAAACGAACACTGAAGCTTTCTTT. Protein product: CASSVLQTNTEAFF.

This rearrangement joins TRBV21-1 to TRBJ1-1. TRBV21-1 is noted as a pseudogene. The CDR3 is 14 residues long. CDR3 coding DNA: TGTGCCAGCAGCAAAGCGGGTTACGCACCTGAAGCTTTCTTT. It encodes CASSKAGYAPEAFF.

In its sample, this clone was seen once. This CDR3 is CASSLQGGPFEQYF. The CDR3, as DNA: TGTGCCAGCAGTTTACAAGGGGGCCCCTTCGAGCAGTACTTC. V usage is TRBV27 and J usage is TRBJ2-7, with 7 bases aligning to TRBD1. The CDR3 is 14 amino acids. V lost 2 bases, J lost 6 bases, and 7 bases stayed unmatched. Germline CDR1 reads MNHEY; CDR2 reads SMNVEV (reference sequence).

The chain recombines TRBV9 with TRBJ2-7, with 7 nucleotides matching TRBD1. Germline CDR1 and CDR2: SGDLS and YYNGEE. This CDR3 is built from 14 residues. The V and J ends lost 0 bases and 2 bases, in that order; junction bases with no gene match: 2. CDR3: CASSVGGGPYEQYF. CDR3 bases: TGTGCCAGCAGCGTAGGAGGGGGCCCCTACGAGCAGTACTTC.

In its sample, this clone was seen a few times. The rearrangement links TRBV28 to TRBJ1-5; D perhaps matches TRBD1 (5 bases). Germline lookup yields CDR1 MDHEN and CDR2 SYDVKM. Trimming shortened V by 2 bases and J by 5 bases, and 13 bases separated the two germline ends. The CDR3 sequence is 15 residues long. CDR3 loop: CASSLGGWEHQPQHF. The CDR3 nucleotides are TGTGCCAGCAGTTTAGGGGGATGGGAACATCAGCCCCAGCATTTT.